These T cell receptor beta chains were read from a single sample in a study of shared clonotypes between healthy human individuals. Generated by immunoSEQ multiplex PCR, the TCRdb table keeps only in-frame clones and is missing some. The sample yields 1,100,000 or so clones, more than 75% seen once. Material: memory CD4+ T cells from PBMCs. These receptors all come from a man between 18 and 29 years old in good health. Some clones in this sample may be carry-over from other donors' samples. The CDR3 runs from the conserved cysteine through the conserved F or W. The D gene is left open where the match is weak. Expanded clones get a size class; other rows say once, few or many, or leave the size out.

j_call	d_call	v_call	clone_size	cdr3_nt	cdr3_aa
TRBJ2-1	NA	TRBV7-9	NA	TGTGCCAGCAGCCCCCGACAGTTTAACAATGAGCAGTTCTTC	CASSPRQFNNEQFF
TRBJ2-5	TRBD2	TRBV6-1	NA	TGTGCCAGCAGCCGTTTAGCGGGAGGGCAAGAGACCCAGTACTTC	CASSRLAGGQETQYF
TRBJ2-3	NA	TRBV5-4	NA	TGTGCCAGCAGCTTCGAGGGTGCTAGCACAGATACGCAGTATTTT	CASSFEGASTDTQYF
TRBJ1-2	NA	TRBV28	NA	TGTGCCAGCATCCCCGCAGGGTATGAGGGCTATGGCTACACCTTC	CASIPAGYEGYGYTF
TRBJ2-1	NA	TRBV11-1	NA	TGTGCCAGCAGCTTCCCAGGGACCCGGGATGAGCAGTTCTTC	CASSFPGTRDEQFF
TRBJ1-1	TRBD1	TRBV6-5	NA	TGTGCCAGCAGTTATTCGCCGGGACAGGGGATGAGAGCTTTCTTT	CASSYSPGQGMRAFF
TRBJ2-6	NA	TRBV7-9	NA	TGTGCCAGCAGCTTAATGGGTCCTGGGGCCAACGTCCTGACTTTC	CASSLMGPGANVLTF
TRBJ2-3	NA	TRBV4-3	once	TGCGCCAGCAGCCCATCCCCGACAGGGAGGAGGACAGATACGCAGTATTTT	CASSPSPTGRRTDTQYF
TRBJ2-2	NA	TRBV19	few	TGTGCCAGTAGTACAGATTTGGGAAACACCGGGGAGCTGTTTTTT	CASSTDLGNTGELFF
TRBJ2-1	NA	TRBV5-1	NA	TGCGCCAGCAGCTTGTCCGCGCGGCACTACAATGAGCAGTTCTTC	CASSLSARHYNEQFF
TRBJ2-3	NA	TRBV28	NA	TGTGCCAGCAGTCCAACTAGGGATACGCAGTATTTT	CASSPTRDTQYF
TRBJ2-5	TRBD2	TRBV9	NA	TGTGCCAGCAGCGATTGGGGAGGCGGGGGGGAGACCCAGTACTTC	CASSDWGGGGETQYF
TRBJ1-1	TRBD1	TRBV5-4	NA	TGTGCCAGCAGCCCCAAGGACAGGGTAGGAGCTTTCTTT	CASSPKDRVGAFF
TRBJ2-3	NA	TRBV11-3	NA	TGTGCCAGCAGCTCCATCACAGATACGCAGTATTTT	CASSSITDTQYF
TRBJ2-1	NA	TRBV11-3	NA	TGTGCCAGCAGCTTAGTCCACCACCTCAATGAGCAGTTCTTC	CASSLVHHLNEQFF
TRBJ2-7	NA	TRBV4-3	once	TGCGCCAGCAGCCAAGATTCCCTGAGCGAGCAGTACTTC	CASSQDSLSEQYF
TRBJ2-7	NA	TRBV11-3	NA	TGTGCCAGCAGCTTAGGGGGTGACTCCTACGAGCAGTACTTC	CASSLGGDSYEQYF
TRBJ2-7	NA	TRBV15	NA	TGTGCCACCAGCAGACCCCCCCTACAGGGACTCCCCTACGAGCAGTACTTC	CATSRPPLQGLPYEQYF
TRBJ1-2	TRBD1	TRBV28	once	TGTGCCAGCAGTACCGGGACAGGGAACCATTATGGCTACACCTTC	CASSTGTGNHYGYTF
TRBJ2-5	TRBD2	TRBV29-1	NA	TGCAGCGTTCATCAAAGACTAGCGCGGGAGACCCAGTACTTC	CSVHQRLARETQYF
TRBJ1-1	NA	TRBV19	NA	TGTGCCAGTAGTATTAACGGGAACACTGAAGCTTTCTTT	CASSINGNTEAFF
TRBJ2-3	TRBD2	TRBV9	NA	TGTGCCAGCAGCGTAAGCGGGGCCCGGGTCAGCACAGATACGCAGTATTTT	CASSVSGARVSTDTQYF
TRBJ2-5	NA	TRBV7-8	NA	TGTGCCAGCAGGGTCGGAGGGGGATTCCAAGAGACCCAGTACTTC	CASRVGGGFQETQYF
TRBJ2-3	TRBD1	TRBV7-9	NA	TGTGCCAGCAGTTTTGACAGGGGGGCTCGCACCGATACGCAGTATTTT	CASSFDRGARTDTQYF
TRBJ1-1	TRBD1	TRBV7-8	NA	TGTGCCAGCAGCTCCCAGGGGGCTGAAGCTTTCTTT	CASSSQGAEAFF
TRBJ2-7	TRBD2	TRBV7-2	once	TGTGCCAGCAGCTTACCCACTAGCGGGAAGTACGAGCAGTACTTC	CASSLPTSGKYEQYF
TRBJ2-7	TRBD2	TRBV9	NA	TGTGCCAGCAGCTCCCAAACTAGCGGGAGATGGCCGTCCCCGCTCTACGAGCAGTACTTC	CASSSQTSGRWPSPLYEQYF
TRBJ1-2	TRBD1	TRBV5-1	NA	TGCGCCAGCAGACCAGACAGGGTAGCTAACTATGGCTACACCTTC	CASRPDRVANYGYTF
TRBJ1-5	NA	TRBV7-8	NA	TGTGCCAGCAGGCGCGGTGGAGGGGTAGACCAGCCCCAGCATTTT	CASRRGGGVDQPQHF
TRBJ1-1	NA	TRBV18	NA	TGTGCCAGCTCACCACCGAGCCGGGACACTGAAGCTTTCTTT	CASSPPSRDTEAFF
TRBJ1-2	NA	TRBV25-1	few	TGTGCCAGCAGTCCACCCGGGAGGGACCCAGGCTACACCTTC	CASSPPGRDPGYTF
TRBJ1-5	NA	TRBV27	NA	TGTGCCAGCAGTTTATCGGGGGGGCAGGGAAGGCGCCAGCCCCAGCATTTT	CASSLSGGQGRRQPQHF
TRBJ1-2	TRBD1	TRBV20-1	NA	TGCAGTGCGGACCACAGGGGAGGCTACACCTTC	CSADHRGGYTF
TRBJ1-5	NA	TRBV19	NA	TGTGCCAGCAACAGACCCAGCGGCGGGAGTCATCAGCCCCAGCATTTT	CASNRPSGGSHQPQHF
TRBJ2-1	TRBD2	TRBV5-1	few	TGCGCCAGCAGCCTGGCGTCTAGCGGGAGGAGTTACGATGAGCAGTTCTTC	CASSLASSGRSYDEQFF
TRBJ2-3	TRBD2	TRBV2	NA	TGTGCCAGCAGTGTCAGCGGGAGTGCAGATACGCAGTATTTT	CASSVSGSADTQYF
TRBJ2-5	NA	TRBV7-6	NA	TGTGCCAGCAGCTTAGCACACGGCGAGACCCAGTACTTC	CASSLAHGETQYF
TRBJ2-1	TRBD2	TRBV6-5	NA	TGTGCCAGCAGTTACTCGACCCGGGGGGATGAGCAGTTCTTC	CASSYSTRGDEQFF
TRBJ1-3	NA	TRBV5-1	few	TGCGCCAGCAGCCCTCATCTCAGGGTTTCTGGAAACACCATATATTTT	CASSPHLRVSGNTIYF
TRBJ2-7	TRBD1	TRBV30	NA	TGTGCCTGGGCGGGACAGGGGGTAGGGGAGCAGTACTTC	CAWAGQGVGEQYF
TRBJ2-5	NA	TRBV7-2	NA	TGTGCCAGCAGCCTCCAGGTTGGGGGTTCAGAGACCCAGTACTTC	CASSLQVGGSETQYF
TRBJ1-3	TRBD1	TRBV19	once	TGTGCCAGTAGTAGGACAGGCGCGTCTGGAAACACCATATATTTT	CASSRTGASGNTIYF
TRBJ2-7	TRBD1	TRBV6-1	NA	TGTGCCAGCAGTGAAGCCCGGGACAGGATCTACGAGCAGTACTTC	CASSEARDRIYEQYF
TRBJ1-3	NA	TRBV9	few	TGTGCCAGCAGCGTAGAACCCTCTGGAAACACCATATATTTT	CASSVEPSGNTIYF
TRBJ2-1	NA	TRBV19	NA	TGTGCCAGTAGTATAGAGGGCACTATCGCCATGGAGCAGTTCTTC	CASSIEGTIAMEQFF
TRBJ2-1	TRBD2	TRBV19	NA	TGTGCCAGTAGTATAAACGATCTAGCGGGAGGGCCTAATGAGCAGTTCTTC	CASSINDLAGGPNEQFF
TRBJ2-1	NA	TRBV7-3	NA	TGTGCCAGCAGCTCTTGGCGCGGAAGCTCCTACAATGAGCAGTTCTTC	CASSSWRGSSYNEQFF
TRBJ2-5	NA	TRBV7-7	NA	TGTGCCAGCAGCTTAAGTCGCCTTGGGGGTGGGGAGACCCAGTACTTC	CASSLSRLGGGETQYF
TRBJ1-1	NA	TRBV4-1	many	TGCGCCAGCAGCCCGGAAGGGAGGGTCACTGAAGCTTTCTTT	CASSPEGRVTEAFF
TRBJ2-6	NA	TRBV7-2	NA	TGTGCCAGCAGCCCAGGCCTAGGTGGGTTTTTAGGGGCCAACGTCCTGACTTTC	CASSPGLGGFLGANVLTF
TRBJ1-5	TRBD1	TRBV2	NA	TGTGCCAGCAGGGCAGGGGGAGGCAATCAGCCCCAGCATTTT	CASRAGGGNQPQHF
TRBJ2-5	NA	TRBV5-1	NA	TGCGCCAGCAGCTTGGCTGGTCTTACTAATCAGTACTTC	CASSLAGLTNQYF
TRBJ2-7	TRBD2	TRBV4-2	NA	TGTGCCAGCAGCCAGTCTCCATTTAGCGGGAGCTACGAGCAGTACTTC	CASSQSPFSGSYEQYF
TRBJ1-1	NA	TRBV2	NA	TGTGCCAGCAGTCGACAACCCCAGCGTTTTGGTACTGAAGCTTTCTTT	CASSRQPQRFGTEAFF
TRBJ1-1	NA	TRBV5-4	once	TGTGCCAGCAGCCCCCGGGGGGGACCCAACACTGAAGCTTTCTTT	CASSPRGGPNTEAFF
TRBJ1-1	NA	TRBV5-1	NA	TGCGCCAGCAGCTTGGCCGAGAACACTGAAGCTTTCTTT	CASSLAENTEAFF
TRBJ2-1	NA	TRBV4-2	NA	TGTGCCAGCAGCGCAAAGGGTAACAGTTACAATGAGCAGTTCTTC	CASSAKGNSYNEQFF